What follows is one T cell receptor (beta chain) and its context. As yet, its antigen is unknown. Possible read error: a much larger clone is one base away. These data originate in a study of tumor-infiltrating lymphocytes in primary liver carcinoma. General study results and limits: Between tumor regions, pairs overlapped more than tumor-adjacent and tumor-blood pairs did.

Using a constant-region primer together with ProtoScript II reverse transcriptase, TCR beta cDNA was made from around 500 ng of total RNA. The TCR beta library was amplified through three nested multiplex PCR rounds in a modified ARM-PCR procedure. A C-beta reverse primer and TRBV1-TRBV30 forward primers served in each of the first two PCR rounds, at 10 cycles apiece. TCRdb re-analysed the multiplex PCR reads in MiXCR, keeping a single row per CDR3 protein. The sample has around 330,000 distinct CDR3 sequences, about 60% seen once. Germline CDR1 MNHEY, CDR2 SVGAGI. The CDR3 contains 14 residues. Germline DNA was also extracted, while the blood RNA originated from unsorted whole blood.

The TCR comes from a man aged 35 to 55 with primary liver carcinoma and hepatitis B virus infection. The sample taken for sequencing was peripheral blood. The chain is built from TRBV6-5 and TRBJ1-5; D is perhaps TRBD1 (5 bases). CDR3 DNA: TGTCCCAGCAGCCGGGGGAATGGCAATCAGCCCCAGCATTTT. This encodes CPSSRGNGNQPQHF.